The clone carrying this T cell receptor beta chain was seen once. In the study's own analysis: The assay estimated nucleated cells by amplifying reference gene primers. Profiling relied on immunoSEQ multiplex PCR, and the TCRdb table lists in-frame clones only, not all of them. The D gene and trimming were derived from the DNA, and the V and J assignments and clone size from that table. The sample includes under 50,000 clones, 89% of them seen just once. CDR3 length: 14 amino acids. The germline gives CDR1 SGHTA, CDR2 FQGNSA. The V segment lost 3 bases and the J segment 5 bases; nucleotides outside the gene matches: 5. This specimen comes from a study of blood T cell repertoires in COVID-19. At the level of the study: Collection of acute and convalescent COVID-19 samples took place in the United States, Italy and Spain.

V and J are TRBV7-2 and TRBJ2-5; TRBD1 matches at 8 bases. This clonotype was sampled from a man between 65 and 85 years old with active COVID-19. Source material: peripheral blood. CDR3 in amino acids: CASSFGTGGETQYF. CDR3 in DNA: TGTGCCAGCAGCTTCGGCACAGGGGGGGAGACCCAGTACTTC. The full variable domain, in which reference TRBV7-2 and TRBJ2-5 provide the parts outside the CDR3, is GAGVSQSPSNKVTEKGKDVELRCDPISGHTALYWYRQSLGQGLEFLIYFQGNSAPDKSGLPSDRFSAERTGGSVSTLTIQRTQQEDSAVYLCASSFGTGGETQYFGPGTRLLVL.